The next 16 T cell receptor beta chains were all read from a single sample in a study of identical twins (dated by TCRdb to 2016 to 2017). Library preparation was by 5' RACE. Sequencing was carried out with an Illumina HiSeq 2000. TCRdb reprocessing: public reads trimmed at Q25 with fastp, clones called with MiXCR, in-frame beta chains kept. Identical CDR3 protein sequences are pooled into one entry, listed with their most common genes and DNA. Recorded for this sample are 400,000 to 500,000 distinct CDR3 sequences; less than 20% of them occurred a single time. The biggest ten clones account for 12% of the sample. Material: naive T cells sorted from blood. The sample's cell subset or site label, decoded: cells isolated with a human naive T-cell isolation kit. The origin of the receptors is a man aged 45 to 65 in good health.

This clonotype was detected ten times or more. This sequence joins TRBV6-5 and TRBJ1-1; TRBD1 aligns across 7 bases. The germline CDR1 and CDR2 sequences are MNHEY and SVGAGI. The trim removed 0 bases at V and 7 bases at J, leaving 8 bases unmatched. The CDR3 is 15 amino acids. Written as DNA, the CDR3 is TGTGCCAGCAGTTACTCGAGAGGGGGCGCCGGTGAAGCTTTCTTT. It translates to CASSYSRGGAGEAFF.

The gene calls are TRBV12-3 or TRBV12-4 and TRBJ1-5, with a possible D match to TRBD1 (6 bases). CDR3 length: 15 residues. Trimming left V 3 bases short and J 3 bases short, with 12 bases between. In nucleotides, the CDR3 is TGTGCCAGCAGTTTCGGGAACAGGGTCAATCAGCCCCAGCATTTT. Its translation is CASSFGNRVNQPQHF.

This clonotype has only a few counts. The CDR3 region is CASSYLTGEETQYF. DNA of the CDR3: TGTGCCAGCAGTTATCTTACAGGGGAAGAGACCCAGTACTTC. V and J are TRBV6-2 or TRBV6-3 and TRBJ2-5; 7 nucleotides line up with TRBD1. The CDR3 runs to 14 residues. Unmatched junction bases numbered 4, after V lost 3 bases and J lost 3 bases. The germline V gene has CDR1 MNHEY and CDR2 SVGEGT.

DNA for the CDR3: TGCGCCAGCAGCTTTGGGCTAACCGGGGAGCTGTTTTTT. Translated, it gives CASSFGLTGELFF. The chain recombines TRBV5-1 with TRBJ2-2, with unresolved D. Germline lookup yields CDR1 SGHRS and CDR2 YFSETQ. Trimming pared 2 bases from V and 5 bases from J, leaving 7 bases between. The CDR3 extends over 13 amino acids.

In this sample, this clonotype turned up many times. The gene calls are TRBV10-3 and TRBJ2-1, with D unresolved. CDR3 length: 11 residues. Trimming removed 0 bases from V and 9 bases from J, with 3 bases in between. Germline assignment: CDR1 ENHRY and CDR2 SYGVKD. The CDR3 spells CAISESREQFF. The CDR3 nucleotides are TGTGCCATCAGTGAGTCGCGTGAGCAGTTCTTC.

This clonotype was counted ten times or more. The chain has TRBV5-1 and TRBJ2-2; D remains ambiguous. Germline CDR1 and CDR2: SGHRS and YFSETQ. The CDR3 sequence is 11 residues long. Trimming shortened V by 9 bases and J by 7 bases, and 10 bases separated the two germline ends. The CDR3 DNA reads TGCGCCACCCAGGTTGGCGGGGAGCTGTTTTTT. Protein: CATQVGGELFF.

This clonotype was recorded a few times. Here the CDR3 DNA reads TGTGCCAGCAGAGGGCCAGAGGGGGGGTACGAGCAGTACTTC. The encoded protein is CASRGPEGGYEQYF. The J gene is TRBJ2-7, the V gene TRBV5-5, with D maybe TRBD2 (7 bases). The germline V gene encodes CDR1 SGHKS and CDR2 YYEKEE (reference sequence). This CDR3 region has 14 residues. V lost 5 bases to trimming and J lost 4 bases, with 16 bases between them.

This clonotype came up many times. Here the CDR3 reads CASRGDGKGTEAFF. The CDR3 bases are TGTGCCAGCAGGGGGGATGGGAAGGGGACTGAAGCTTTCTTT. This chain connects TRBV12-3 or TRBV12-4 to TRBJ1-1; weak D call: TRBD1 (5 bases). This CDR3 has 14 amino acids. Deletions cut 6 bases from V and 5 bases from J, with 16 bases between.

This clonotype was counted only a few times. This chain joins TRBV20-1 and TRBJ1-5, with 11 bases matching TRBD1. Germline V gene sequence: CDR1 DFQATT, CDR2 SNEGSKA (reference sequence). CDR3 size: 13 residues. The V and J ends lost 4 bases and 5 bases, in that order; junction bases with no gene match: 1. The CDR3 protein is CSAMDRGHQPQHF. The CDR3, as DNA: TGCAGTGCTATGGACAGGGGGCATCAGCCCCAGCATTTT.

In its sample, this clonotype was seen many times. The chain couples TRBV7-2 to TRBJ2-7; D perhaps matches TRBD2 (5 bases). The length of the CDR3 is 14 residues. Trimming cost V 3 bases and J 3 bases, with 12 bases left between them. The germline gives CDR1 SGHTA, CDR2 FQGNSA. The CDR3 DNA reads as TGTGCCAGCAGCTTTGGCCCGGCGGGCTACGAGCAGTACTTC. Translation gives CASSFGPAGYEQYF.

This clonotype was detected many times. The chain's CDR3 is CASSVELADFETQYF. The CDR3, as DNA: TGTGCCAGCAGCGTAGAACTAGCGGATTTTGAGACCCAGTACTTC. The chain uses TRBV9 and TRBJ2-5; 8 bases line up with TRBD2. This CDR3 has 15 amino acids. The germline CDR1 and CDR2 sequences are SGDLS and YYNGEE. Germline trimming cut 0 bases from V and 5 bases from J; bases unmatched to any gene: 6. Filled out from reference TRBV9 and TRBJ2-5, the complete variable domain reads DSGVTQTPKHLITATGQRVTLRCSPRSGDLSVYWYQQSLDQGLQFLIQYYNGEERAKGNILERFSAQQFPDLHSELNLSSLELGDSALYFCASSVELADFETQYFGPGTRLLVL.

In this sample, this clonotype turned up a few times. This sequence joins TRBV27 and TRBJ2-1, with D possibly being TRBD1 or TRBD2 (5 bases each). The CDR3 runs to 14 residues. The germline V and J ends were trimmed by 2 bases and 9 bases, with 14 bases remaining between them. Per germline, CDR1 MNHEY and CDR2 SMNVEV (reference sequence). The DNA for the CDR3 is TGTGCCAGCAGTTTAACCGGGACGGTAGCTGAGCAGTTCTTC. Translating gives CASSLTGTVAEQFF.

This clonotype was picked up a small number of times. The V and J genes are TRBV29-1 and TRBJ1-1; TRBD1 aligns across 7 bases. Looked up from germline, CDR1 is SQVTM and CDR2 is ANQGSEA. The CDR3 runs 13 residues. The ends lost 7 bases at V and 0 bases at J; junction bases unmatched: 5. CDR3 sequence reads: CSAVGQMNTEAFF. The DNA for the CDR3 is TGCAGCGCCGTGGGACAGATGAACACTGAAGCTTTCTTT. The full variable domain, in which reference TRBV29-1 and TRBJ1-1 provide the parts outside the CDR3, is SAVISQKPSRDICQRGTSLTIQCQVDSQVTMMFWYRQQPGQSLTLIATANQGSEATYESGFVIDKFPISRPNLTFSTLTVSNMSPEDSSIYLCSAVGQMNTEAFFGQGTRLTVV.

This clonotype has ten or more counts. V gene TRBV20-1 combines with J gene TRBJ2-7; 9 bases fit TRBD1. Germline CDR1 and CDR2: DFQATT and SNEGSKA (reference sequence). The CDR3 totals 14 residues. The trim removed 4 bases at V and 4 bases at J, leaving 8 bases unmatched. The CDR3 DNA follows: TGCAGTGCTAAGGGGGGACAGGGCAAATACGAGCAGTACTTC. Translation gives CSAKGGQGKYEQYF.

The chain joins TRBV27 to TRBJ1-5, with TRBD1 matching 12 bases. Per germline, CDR1 MNHEY and CDR2 SMNVEV (reference sequence). CDR3 length: 17 amino acids. The V gene end was trimmed by 0 bases and the J gene end by 6 bases; junction bases not matched to a gene: 6. CDR3 coding DNA: TGTGCCAGCAGTTTATCCCGGGACAGGGGGCGCGGTCAGCCCCAGCATTTT. Translation gives CASSLSRDRGRGQPQHF.

This clonotype was counted between two and nine times. This chain uses TRBV20-1 with TRBJ2-1; a possible D gene is TRBD2 (5 bases). V lost 3 bases and J lost 1, with 13 bases in between. CDR1 and CDR2 from the germline V gene are DFQATT and SNEGSKA (reference sequence). The CDR3 has 15 residues. This chain's CDR3 is CSARPKRESYNEQFF. CDR3 nucleotides: TGCAGTGCTAGGCCGAAGAGGGAGTCCTACAATGAGCAGTTCTTC.